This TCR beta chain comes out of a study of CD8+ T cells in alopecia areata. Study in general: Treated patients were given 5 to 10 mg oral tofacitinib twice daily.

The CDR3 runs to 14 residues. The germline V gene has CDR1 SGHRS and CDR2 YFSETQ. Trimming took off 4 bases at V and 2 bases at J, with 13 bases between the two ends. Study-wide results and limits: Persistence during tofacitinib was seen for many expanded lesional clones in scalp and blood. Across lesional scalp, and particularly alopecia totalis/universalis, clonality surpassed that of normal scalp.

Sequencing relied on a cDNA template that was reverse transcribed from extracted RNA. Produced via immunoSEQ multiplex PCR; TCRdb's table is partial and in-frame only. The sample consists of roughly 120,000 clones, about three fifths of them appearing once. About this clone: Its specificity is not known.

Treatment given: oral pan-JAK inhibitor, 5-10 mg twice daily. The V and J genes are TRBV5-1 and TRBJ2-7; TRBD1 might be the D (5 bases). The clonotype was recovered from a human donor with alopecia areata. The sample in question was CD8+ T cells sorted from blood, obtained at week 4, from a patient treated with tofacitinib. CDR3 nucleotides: TGCGCCAGCAGCCCGGCAGGGTTGGCCTACGAGCAGTACTTC. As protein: CASSPAGLAYEQYF.